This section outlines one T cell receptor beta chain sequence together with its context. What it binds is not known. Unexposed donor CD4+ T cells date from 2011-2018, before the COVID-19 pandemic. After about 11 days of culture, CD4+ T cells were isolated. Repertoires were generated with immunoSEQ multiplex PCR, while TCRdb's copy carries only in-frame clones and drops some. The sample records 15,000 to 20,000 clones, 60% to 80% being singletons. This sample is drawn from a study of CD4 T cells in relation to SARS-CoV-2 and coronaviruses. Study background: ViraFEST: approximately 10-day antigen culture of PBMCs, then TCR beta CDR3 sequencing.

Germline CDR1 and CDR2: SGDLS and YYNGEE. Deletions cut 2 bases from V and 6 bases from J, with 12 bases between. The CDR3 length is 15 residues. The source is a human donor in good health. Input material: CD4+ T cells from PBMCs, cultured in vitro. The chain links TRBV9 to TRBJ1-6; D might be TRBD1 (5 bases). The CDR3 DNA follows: TGTGCCAGCAGCGTCGCGGGGGACCCTAATTCACCCCTCCACTTT. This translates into CASSVAGDPNSPLHF.